This TCR beta chain was recovered during a study of blood T cell repertoires in COVID-19. The table came from immunoSEQ multiplex PCR; TCRdb's copy has only in-frame clones and leaves some out. The repertoire consists of tens of thousands of clones, with more than 75% occurring once and the leading ten covering about 13%. Sequencing used peripheral blood. The TCR comes from a human donor in a cohort sampled during active COVID-19. The donor label of this sample is uncertain.

CDR3 residues: CASSPTPGPGEAFF. The CDR3 DNA sequence: TGCGCCAGCAGCCCTACTCCAGGCCCAGGTGAGGCTTTCTTT. The V and J genes are TRBV5-1 and TRBJ1-1; D remains ambiguous. Germline CDR1 and CDR2: SGHRS and YFSETQ. This CDR3 contains 14 residues. The V and J ends lost 4 bases and 11 bases respectively, with 21 bases between them.